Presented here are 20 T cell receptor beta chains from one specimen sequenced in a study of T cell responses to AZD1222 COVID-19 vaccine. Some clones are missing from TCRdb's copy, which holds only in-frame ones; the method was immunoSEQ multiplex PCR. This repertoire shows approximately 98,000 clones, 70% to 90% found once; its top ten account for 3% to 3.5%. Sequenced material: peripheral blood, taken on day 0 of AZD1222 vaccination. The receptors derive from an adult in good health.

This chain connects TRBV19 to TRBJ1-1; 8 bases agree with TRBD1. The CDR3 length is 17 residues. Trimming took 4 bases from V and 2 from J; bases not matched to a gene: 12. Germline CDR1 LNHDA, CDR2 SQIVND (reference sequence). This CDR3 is CASSNSLGQVRNTEAFF. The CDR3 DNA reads TGTGCCAGTAGTAATTCCCTGGGACAGGTACGAAACACTGAAGCTTTCTTT.

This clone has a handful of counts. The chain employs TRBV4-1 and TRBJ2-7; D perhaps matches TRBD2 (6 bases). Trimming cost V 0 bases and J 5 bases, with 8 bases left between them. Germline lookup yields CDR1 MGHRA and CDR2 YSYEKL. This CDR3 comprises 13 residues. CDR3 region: CASSQDWGDEQYF. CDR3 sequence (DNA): TGCGCCAGCAGCCAAGATTGGGGGGACGAGCAGTACTTC.

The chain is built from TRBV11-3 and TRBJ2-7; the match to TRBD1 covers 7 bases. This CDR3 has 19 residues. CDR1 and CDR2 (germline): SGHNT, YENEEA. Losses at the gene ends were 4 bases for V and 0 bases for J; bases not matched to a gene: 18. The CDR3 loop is CASSWKVGGQTTSSYEQYF. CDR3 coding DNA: TGTGCCAGCAGCTGGAAAGTTGGGGGACAGACAACGAGCTCCTACGAGCAGTACTTC.

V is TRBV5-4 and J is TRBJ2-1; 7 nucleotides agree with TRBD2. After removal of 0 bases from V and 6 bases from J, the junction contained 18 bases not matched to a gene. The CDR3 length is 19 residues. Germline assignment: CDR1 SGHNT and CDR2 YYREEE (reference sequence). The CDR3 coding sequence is TGTGCCAGCAGCTTGGGACCCCATCTAGCGGTGGGGGTAGGCAATGAGCAGTTCTTC. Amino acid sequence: CASSLGPHLAVGVGNEQFF.

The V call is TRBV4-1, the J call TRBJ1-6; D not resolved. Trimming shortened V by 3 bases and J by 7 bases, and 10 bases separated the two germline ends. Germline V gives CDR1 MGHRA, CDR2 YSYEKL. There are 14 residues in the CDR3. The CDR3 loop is CASSQFPKNSPLHF. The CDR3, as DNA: TGCGCCAGCAGCCAGTTTCCCAAAAATTCACCCCTCCACTTT.

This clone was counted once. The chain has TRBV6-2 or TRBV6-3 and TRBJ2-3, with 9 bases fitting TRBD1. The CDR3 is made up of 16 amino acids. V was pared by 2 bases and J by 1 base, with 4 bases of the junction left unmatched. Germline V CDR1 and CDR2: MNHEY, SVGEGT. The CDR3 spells CASSYRDRAGTDTQYF. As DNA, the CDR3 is TGTGCCAGCAGTTACCGGGACAGGGCGGGCACAGATACGCAGTATTTT.

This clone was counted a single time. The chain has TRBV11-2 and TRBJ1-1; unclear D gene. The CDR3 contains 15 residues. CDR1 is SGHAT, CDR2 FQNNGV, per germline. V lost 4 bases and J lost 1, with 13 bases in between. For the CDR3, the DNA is TGTGCCAGCAGCTCGGGCGGTTGGGAGAACACTGAAGCTTTCTTT. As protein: CASSSGGWENTEAFF.

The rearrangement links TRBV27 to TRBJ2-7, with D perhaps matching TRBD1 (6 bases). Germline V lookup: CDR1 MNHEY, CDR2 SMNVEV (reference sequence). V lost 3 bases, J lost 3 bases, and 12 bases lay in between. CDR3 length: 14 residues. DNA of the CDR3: TGTGCCAGCAGTTTTGATGGGGGCTACTACGAGCAGTACTTC. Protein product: CASSFDGGYYEQYF.

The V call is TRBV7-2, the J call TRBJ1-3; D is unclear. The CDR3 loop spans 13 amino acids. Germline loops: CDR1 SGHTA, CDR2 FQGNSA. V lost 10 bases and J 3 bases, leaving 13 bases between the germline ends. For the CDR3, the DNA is TGTGCCACCCAGGACCAAATTGGAAACACCATATATTTT. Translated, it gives CATQDQIGNTIYF.

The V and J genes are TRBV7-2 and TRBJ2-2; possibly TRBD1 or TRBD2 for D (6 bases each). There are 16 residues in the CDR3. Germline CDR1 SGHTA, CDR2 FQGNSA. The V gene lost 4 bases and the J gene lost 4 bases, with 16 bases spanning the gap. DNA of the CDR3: TGTGCCAGCAGCTATAGAGGGGGGAGCGGCACCGGGGAGCTGTTTTTT. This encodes CASSYRGGSGTGELFF.

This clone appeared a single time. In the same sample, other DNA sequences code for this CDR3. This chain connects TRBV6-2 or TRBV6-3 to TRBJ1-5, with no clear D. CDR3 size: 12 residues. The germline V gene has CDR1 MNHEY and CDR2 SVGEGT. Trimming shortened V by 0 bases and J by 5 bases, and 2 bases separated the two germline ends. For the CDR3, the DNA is TGTGCCAGCAGTTACTCGGATCAGCCCCAGCATTTT. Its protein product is CASSYSDQPQHF.

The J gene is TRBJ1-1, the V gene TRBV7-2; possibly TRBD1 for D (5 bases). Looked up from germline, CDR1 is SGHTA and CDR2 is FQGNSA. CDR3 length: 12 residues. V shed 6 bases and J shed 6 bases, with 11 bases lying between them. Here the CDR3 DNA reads TGTGCCAGCAGATTTCAGGGTGCTGAAGCTTTCTTT. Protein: CASRFQGAEAFF.

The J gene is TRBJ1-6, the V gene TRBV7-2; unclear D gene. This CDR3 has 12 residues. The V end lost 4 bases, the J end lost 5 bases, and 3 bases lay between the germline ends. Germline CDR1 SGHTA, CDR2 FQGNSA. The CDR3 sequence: CASSWNNSPLHF. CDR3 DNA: TGTGCCAGCAGCTGGAATAATTCACCCCTCCACTTT. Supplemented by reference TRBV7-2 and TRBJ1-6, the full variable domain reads GAGVSQSPSNKVTEKGKDVELRCDPISGHTALYWYRQSLGQGLEFLIYFQGNSAPDKSGLPSDRFSAERTGGSVSTLTIQRTQQEDSAVYLCASSWNNSPLHFGNGTRLTVT.

The CDR3 reads CASSRDGTNTEAFF. In DNA form, the CDR3 reads TGTGCCAGCTCACGGGACGGGACGAACACTGAAGCTTTCTTT. J is TRBJ1-1 and V is TRBV18, with D possibly being TRBD1 (5 bases). The length of the CDR3 is 14 residues. From germline, CDR1 is KGHSH and CDR2 LQKENI. V was trimmed by 4 bases and J by 1 base, leaving 10 bases between them.

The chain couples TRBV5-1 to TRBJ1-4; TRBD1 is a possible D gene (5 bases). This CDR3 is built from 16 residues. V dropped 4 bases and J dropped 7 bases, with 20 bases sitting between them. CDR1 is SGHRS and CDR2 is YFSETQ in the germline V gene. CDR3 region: CASSLGGGAQSEKLFF. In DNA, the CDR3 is TGCGCCAGCAGCCTTGGCGGTGGGGCGCAGTCTGAAAAACTGTTTTTT.

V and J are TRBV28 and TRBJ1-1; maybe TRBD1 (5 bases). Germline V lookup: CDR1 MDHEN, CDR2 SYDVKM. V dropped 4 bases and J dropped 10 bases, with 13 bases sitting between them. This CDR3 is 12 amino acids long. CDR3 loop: CASSSGRLRAFF. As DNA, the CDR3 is TGTGCCAGCAGTTCGGGACGGTTGCGAGCTTTCTTT. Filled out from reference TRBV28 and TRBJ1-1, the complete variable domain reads DVKVTQSSRYLVKRTGEKVFLECVQDMDHENMFWYRQDPGLGLRLIYFSYDVKMKEKGDIPEGYSVSREKKERFSLILESASTNQTSMYLCASSSGRLRAFFGQGTRLTVV.

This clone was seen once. CDR3 region: CASSNAGPGANVLTF. The CDR3 DNA reads as TGTGCCAGCAGTAACGCAGGGCCTGGGGCCAACGTCCTGACTTTC. The rearrangement uses TRBV2 and TRBJ2-6, with D possibly being TRBD1 (5 bases). Per germline, CDR1 SNHLY and CDR2 FYNNEI. Trimming pared 5 bases from V and 2 bases from J, leaving 10 bases between. This CDR3 contains 15 residues.

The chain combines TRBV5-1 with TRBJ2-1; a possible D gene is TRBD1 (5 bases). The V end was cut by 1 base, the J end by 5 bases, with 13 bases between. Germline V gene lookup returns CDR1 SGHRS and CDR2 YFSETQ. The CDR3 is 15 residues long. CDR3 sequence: CASSLTTGDHNEQFF. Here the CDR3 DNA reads TGCGCCAGCAGCTTGACAACAGGAGACCACAATGAGCAGTTCTTC.

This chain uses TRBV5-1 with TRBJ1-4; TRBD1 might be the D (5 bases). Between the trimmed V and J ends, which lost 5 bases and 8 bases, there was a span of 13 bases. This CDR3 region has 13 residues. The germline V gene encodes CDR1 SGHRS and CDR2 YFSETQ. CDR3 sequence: CASRPGTEEKLFF. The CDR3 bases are TGCGCCAGCAGGCCGGGGACCGAAGAAAAACTGTTTTTT.

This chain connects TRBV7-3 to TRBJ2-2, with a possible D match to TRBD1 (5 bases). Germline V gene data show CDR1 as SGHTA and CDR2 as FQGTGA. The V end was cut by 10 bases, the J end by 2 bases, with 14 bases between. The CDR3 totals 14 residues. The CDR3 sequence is CATRRTLNTGELFF. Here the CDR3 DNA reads TGTGCCACTCGACGGACATTAAACACCGGGGAGCTGTTTTTT.